This T cell receptor beta chain was profiled in a study of PD-1 blockade in classical Hodgkin lymphoma. Study as a whole: With a 2-week interval, patients received intravenous nivolumab at 3 mg/kg. Whole-study results and caveats: Researchers reported that CD4+ TCR diversity, though not CD8+, rose significantly by C4D1. Newly diagnosed and completely responding patients shared comparable baseline diversity.

V gave up 2 bases and J gave up 6 bases, with 14 bases separating them. This CDR3 comprises 15 residues. Germline V CDR1 and CDR2: MDHEN, SYDVKM. Time point meaning: cycle 4 day 1 (C4D1), after around six weeks of nivolumab. Exposure to brentuximab vedotin varied, and each patient had relapsed following autologous stem cell transplantation. The study isolated CD8+ T cells from thawed PBMCs by magnetic negative selection. Note on this clone: What it binds is not known.

Produced via immunoSEQ multiplex PCR; TCRdb's table is partial and in-frame only. This table holds approximately 19,000 clones, about nine tenths found once. This chain uses TRBV28 with TRBJ2-1, with a weak D call TRBD2 (5 bases). This sequence was found in a human donor with classical Hodgkin lymphoma. The specimen comprised CD8+ T cells from blood, sampled before the fourth cycle of nivolumab. CDR3 amino acids: CASSLGGPVPNEQFF. The CDR3 bases are TGTGCCAGCAGTTTAGGAGGCCCCGTACCCAATGAGCAGTTCTTC.